This T cell receptor (beta chain) is from a study of regulatory T cells in long-lasting Graves disease. Time point meaning: newly diagnosed GD, antithyroid drugs for less than 3 months. After RNA was extracted from PBMCs, the TCR library was made from it. The CDR3 length is 13 residues. The germline CDR1 and CDR2 sequences are LNHDA and SQIVND (reference sequence). V shed 6 bases and J shed 4 bases, with 12 bases lying between them. To make TCR beta libraries, researchers used iRepertoire HTBI primers and Arm-PCR of CDR3 regions. Each CDR3 protein is one row after TCRdb ran MiXCR on the multiplex PCR reads. The table shows a few hundred thousand distinct CDR3 sequences, with approximately 10% occurring only once. These same data were also listed under a study on T cells in Graves' hyperthyroidism and ophthalmopathy. Per that study: Investigators excluded patients with uncontrolled infection, other autoimmune disease, pregnancy or lactation.

The chain is built from TRBV19 and TRBJ1-1; D call uncertain. The source is a woman aged 18-29 years with Graves disease. Sequenced material: peripheral blood mononuclear cells (PBMCs), taken at new diagnosis, from a patient treated with antithyroid drugs. In DNA form, the CDR3 reads TGTGCCAGTAGCGAAAGGGTAGGCACTGAAGCTTTCTTT. Its protein is CASSERVGTEAFF.